This entry describes one T cell receptor beta chain. There is no known antigen for this receptor. No base qualities exist here, and no much larger clone lies one base off it. This entry is derived from a study of technical replicates of blood from a handful of donors (dated by TCRdb to about 2017). The method behind the library was the immunoSEQ multiplex PCR assay. TCRdb re-hosts the immuneACCESS table, in-frame sequences only. Its copies lack some clones; in the studies checked, an unresolved V gene accounts for under half of them, and the cause for the rest is not known. This sample gives about 93,000 clones in total; roughly 96% of them show up just once. The ten largest clones take up more than 0.2% of the sample. The CDR1 and CDR2 encoded by the germline V gene are MGHRA and YSYEKL. From its cysteine to its phenylalanine, the CDR3 spans 13 amino acids. The CDR3 DNA has 39 bases and is translated from base 1. The junction shows trimming of 6 bases on V and 7 bases on J, and the gene matches do not reach 4 bases of it.

Sample: T cells isolated from PBMCs. The sequence is built from TRBV4-1 and TRBJ1-4; 8 central nucleotides agree with TRBD1. This receptor was obtained from a human donor in good health. The base sequence is TGCGCCAGCAGACGGACAGGGAGTGAAAAACTGTTTTTT. It codes for CASRRTGSEKLFF.